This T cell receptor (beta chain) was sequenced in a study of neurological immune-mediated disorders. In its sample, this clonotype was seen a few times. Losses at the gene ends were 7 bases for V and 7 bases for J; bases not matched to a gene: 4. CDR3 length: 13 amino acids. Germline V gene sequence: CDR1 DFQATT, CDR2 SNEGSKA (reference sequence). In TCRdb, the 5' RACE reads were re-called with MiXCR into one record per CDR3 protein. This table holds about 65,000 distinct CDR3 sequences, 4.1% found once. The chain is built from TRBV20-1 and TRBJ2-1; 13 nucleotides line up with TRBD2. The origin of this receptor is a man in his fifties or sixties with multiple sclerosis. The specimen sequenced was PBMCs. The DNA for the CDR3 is TGCAGTGTCTGGACTAGCGGGGGTAATGAGCAGTTCTTC. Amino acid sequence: CSVWTSGGNEQFF.